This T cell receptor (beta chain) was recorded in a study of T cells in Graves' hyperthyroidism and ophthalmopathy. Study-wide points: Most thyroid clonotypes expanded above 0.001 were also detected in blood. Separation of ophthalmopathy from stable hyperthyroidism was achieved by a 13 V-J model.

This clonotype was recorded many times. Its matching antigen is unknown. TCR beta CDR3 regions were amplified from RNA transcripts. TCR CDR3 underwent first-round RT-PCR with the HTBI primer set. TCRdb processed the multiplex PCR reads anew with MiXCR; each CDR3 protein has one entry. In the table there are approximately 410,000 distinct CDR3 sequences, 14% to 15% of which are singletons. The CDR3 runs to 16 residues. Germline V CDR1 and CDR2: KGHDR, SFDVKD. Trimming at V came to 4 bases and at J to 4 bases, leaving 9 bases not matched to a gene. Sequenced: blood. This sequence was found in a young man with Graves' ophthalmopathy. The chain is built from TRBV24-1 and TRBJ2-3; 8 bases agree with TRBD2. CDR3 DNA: TGTGCCACCAGTGAACACAAGCGGGAGCCGGCAGATACGCAGTATTTT. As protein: CATSEHKREPADTQYF.